The 20 T cell receptor beta chains listed next were all sequenced from one sample in a study of blood T cells in healthy people across ages. PCR was performed a second time for about 7 to 11 cycles using a sample-barcoded 5' primer and a J-beta primer mix. TCRdb itself ran the 5' RACE reads through MiXCR, one entry per CDR3 protein. Of around 650,000 distinct CDR3 sequences in the sample, roughly 30% were seen once. Sequenced material: blood. The receptor set was obtained from an elderly woman in good health.

In DNA form, the CDR3 reads TGTGCCAGCAGCTTAGTACTAGCGGGAGCGGAAGATACGCAGTATTTT. As protein: CASSLVLAGAEDTQYF. The V and J genes are TRBV7-2 and TRBJ2-3; 11 bases match TRBD2. Per germline, CDR1 SGHTA and CDR2 FQGNSA. The trim removed 1 base at V and 5 bases at J, leaving 5 bases unmatched. The CDR3 loop spans 16 amino acids. Variable domain in full (rest from reference TRBV7-2 and TRBJ2-3): GAGVSQSPSNKVTEKGKDVELRCDPISGHTALYWYRQSLGQGLEFLIYFQGNSAPDKSGLPSDRFSAERTGGSVSTLTIQRTQQEDSAVYLCASSLVLAGAEDTQYFGPGTRLTVL.

The CDR3 nucleotides are TGTGCCAGCAGCCAAACCGCCTACAATGAGCAGTTCTTC. The encoded protein is CASSQTAYNEQFF. V usage is TRBV3-1 and J usage is TRBJ2-1; D is undetermined. The V gene lost 2 bases and the J gene lost 2 bases, with 4 bases spanning the gap. CDR3 length equals 13 residues. CDR1 is LGHDT, CDR2 YNNKEL, per germline (reference sequence).

This sequence joins TRBV7-2 and TRBJ1-1; no clear D gene. Trimming took off 2 bases at V and 4 bases at J, with 11 bases between the two ends. Per the germline V gene, CDR1 is SGHTA and CDR2 is FQGNSA. CDR3 length: 14 amino acids. In DNA, the CDR3 is TGTGCCAGCAGCTTACTAGGGTCGGGCACTGAAGCTTTCTTT. This gives the protein CASSLLGSGTEAFF.

In its sample, this clonotype was seen many times. The chain is built from TRBV7-2 and TRBJ2-7, with 12 bases that match TRBD2. Germline CDR1 is SGHTA and CDR2 is FQGNSA. J gave up 3 bases and V 0 bases, and 3 bases lay outside the gene matches. The CDR3 runs to 16 residues. CDR3: CASSLASTSGGYEQYF. CDR3 DNA sequence: TGTGCCAGCAGCTTAGCGTCGACTAGCGGGGGCTACGAGCAGTACTTC.

Of note for this clonotype: At one end the junction does not follow the germline gene, possibly because of a read error. V is TRBV2 and J is TRBJ2-2, with D possibly TRBD1 on 6 matching bases. Germline V gene sequence: CDR1 SNHLY, CDR2 FYNNEI. The CDR3 length is 19 residues. The CDR3 DNA reads as TGTGCCAGCAGTGAAGCGGATAGGGACAAACGCCAGAACACCGGGGAGCGGTTTTTT. Residues: CASSEADRDKRQNTGERFF.

This clonotype has just one count. The chain joins TRBV12-3 or TRBV12-4 to TRBJ2-7; the D gene is possibly TRBD1 (5 bases). V dropped 5 bases and J dropped 6 bases, with 8 bases sitting between them. The length of the CDR3 is 11 residues. The CDR3 nucleotides are TGTGCCAGCAGTATAGGGGTCGAGCAGTACTTC. This sequence encodes CASSIGVEQYF.

Ten or more counts support this clonotype. The chain links TRBV7-9 to TRBJ2-3; D remains ambiguous. Trimming shortened V by 3 bases and J by 5 bases, and 15 bases separated the two germline ends. In germline, CDR1 is SEHNR, CDR2 FQNEAQ (reference sequence). The CDR3 extends over 15 amino acids. This chain's CDR3 is CASSFFKPFVDTQYF. The CDR3 DNA sequence: TGTGCCAGCAGCTTTTTCAAGCCTTTTGTAGATACGCAGTATTTT.

This clonotype came up a few times. A read error is likely, as this CDR3 ends without the conserved phenylalanine or tryptophan. This rearrangement joins TRBV14 to TRBJ1-1; 9 nucleotides line up with TRBD1. Germline CDR1 reads SGHDN; CDR2 reads FVKESK. With V trimmed by 4 bases and J by 2 bases, 8 bases remained unmatched. The CDR3 is 16 amino acids. CDR3 residues: CASSRLDRGRNTEAFL. The DNA of the CDR3 is TGTGCCAGCAGCCGATTGGACAGGGGTAGAAACACTGAAGCTTTCCTT.

This clonotype was detected a few times. CDR3 coding DNA: TGTGCCAGCAGTTACGGGCAGCCCTTGAACACTGAAGCTTTCTTT. Its protein is CASSYGQPLNTEAFF. The chain uses TRBV6-6 and TRBJ1-1; no clear D gene. Germline V gives CDR1 MNHNY, CDR2 SVGAGI (reference sequence). The CDR3 contains 15 residues. The V end was cut by 2 bases, the J end by 0 bases, with 10 bases between.

The rearrangement uses TRBV7-9 and TRBJ1-1; D possibly corresponds to TRBD1 (5 bases). The CDR3 is 12 amino acids. V was pared by 4 bases and J by 5 bases, with 8 bases between. Germline-derived CDR1 and CDR2 are SEHNR and FQNEAQ (reference sequence). CDR3 residues: CASSYGQTEAFF. In nucleotides, the CDR3 is TGTGCCAGCAGCTATGGACAAACTGAAGCTTTCTTT.

This clonotype has at least ten counts. The V call is TRBV20-1, the J call TRBJ2-1; 11 bases align to TRBD2. Germline CDR1 DFQATT, CDR2 SNEGSKA (reference sequence). The V gene end was trimmed by 1 base and the J gene end by 2 bases; junction bases not matched to a gene: 4. This CDR3 is built from 16 residues. CDR3 in amino acids: CSARVTSGAPYNEQFF. CDR3 nucleotide sequence: TGCAGTGCTAGAGTGACTAGCGGGGCCCCCTACAATGAGCAGTTCTTC.

The chain is built from TRBV12-3 or TRBV12-4 and TRBJ1-5, with a tentative D call TRBD1 (5 bases). V lost 5 bases to trimming and J lost 0 bases, with 11 bases between them. The CDR3 extends over 15 amino acids. Here the CDR3 reads CASSARGTSNQPQHF. CDR3 DNA: TGTGCCAGCAGTGCCCGGGGGACTAGCAATCAGCCCCAGCATTTT.

This clonotype was seen many times. This chain uses TRBV12-3 or TRBV12-4 with TRBJ2-3; tentative D call: TRBD1 (5 bases). CDR3 length equals 13 residues. V dropped 3 bases and J dropped 4 bases, with 8 bases sitting between them. CDR3 sequence: CASSFDSSDTQYF. CDR3 bases: TGTGCCAGCAGTTTCGACAGTTCAGATACGCAGTATTTT.

This clonotype was detected only a few times. The rearrangement uses TRBV5-1 and TRBJ1-1; D gene unclear. Trimming removed 4 bases from V and 0 bases from J, with 13 bases in between. From germline, CDR1 is SGHRS and CDR2 YFSETQ. The CDR3 is made up of 15 amino acids. DNA of the CDR3: TGCGCCAGCAGCGGGCCGGCAGGAATGAACACTGAAGCTTTCTTT. Residues: CASSGPAGMNTEAFF.

Ten or more counts support this clonotype. J is TRBJ1-6 and V is TRBV6-5; a weak D match, TRBD1 (5 bases). From germline, CDR1 is MNHEY and CDR2 SVGAGI. The V end lost 5 bases, the J end lost 7 bases, and 18 bases lay between the germline ends. The CDR3 runs to 16 residues. CDR3 sequence: CASSPTTWGENSPLHF. As DNA, the CDR3 is TGTGCCAGCAGTCCTACCACCTGGGGCGAAAATTCACCCCTCCACTTT.

This clonotype was counted between two and nine times. A read error may be the cause here, since a much bigger clone is one base away. Here the CDR3 reads CVSSLPGAGRQGGIQYF. In nucleotides, the CDR3 is TGCGTCAGCAGCTTACCCGGAGCAGGCAGACAAGGGGGCATTCAGTACTTC. This chain connects TRBV5-1 to TRBJ2-4; tentatively, D is TRBD1 (6 bases). CDR1 SGHRS and CDR2 YFSETQ come from the germline V gene. The CDR3 loop spans 17 amino acids.

This clonotype came up many times. This CDR3 reads CSARDRAGWDEQFF. The CDR3 DNA reads TGCAGTGCTAGAGATCGAGCAGGGTGGGATGAGCAGTTCTTC. V and J are TRBV20-1 and TRBJ2-1, with TRBD1 as a possible D gene (5 bases). Trimming removed 0 bases at V and 8 bases at J, with 14 bases between. The CDR3 loop spans 14 amino acids. Germline V CDR1 and CDR2: DFQATT, SNEGSKA (reference sequence).

On this clonotype: A much larger clone lies one base from this, so it may be a read error. The CDR3 ends on some other residue instead of the conserved phenylalanine or tryptophan, so this is likely a read error. This chain connects TRBV7-3 to TRBJ1-2; D call uncertain. Germline V lookup: CDR1 SGHTA, CDR2 FQGTGA. This CDR3 region has 15 residues. Trimming took 2 bases from V and 6 from J, leaving 16 bases between them. The CDR3 nucleotides read TGTGCCAGCAGCTTATTCAATGGTGCGGTTAATGGCTACACCGTC. Encoded protein: CASSLFNGAVNGYTV.

This clonotype appeared a single time. The chain employs TRBV7-9 and TRBJ1-1; 10 positions match TRBD1. This CDR3 region has 15 residues. Germline CDR1 and CDR2: SEHNR and FQNEAQ (reference sequence). V shed 1 base, J shed 7 bases, and the junction held 6 bases outside the gene matches. The CDR3 DNA reads as TGTGCCAGCAGCTTAGGGACAGGGGGGATTAATGAAGCTTTCTTT. Protein sequence: CASSLGTGGINEAFF.

The chain recombines TRBV2 with TRBJ1-4; no clear D. This CDR3 has 14 amino acids. Germline loops: CDR1 SNHLY, CDR2 FYNNEI. The V end lost 5 bases, the J end lost 5 bases, and 12 bases lay between the germline ends. CDR3 DNA sequence: TGTGCCAGCAGTAGCGAGACACTCAATGAAAAACTGTTTTTT. It encodes CASSSETLNEKLFF. Using reference TRBV2 and TRBJ1-4 for the parts outside the CDR3, the full variable domain is EPEVTQTPSHQVTQMGQEVILRCVPISNHLYFYWYRQILGQKVEFLVSFYNNEISEKSEIFDDQFSVERPDGSNFTLKIRSTKLEDSAMYFCASSSETLNEKLFFGSGTQLSVL.